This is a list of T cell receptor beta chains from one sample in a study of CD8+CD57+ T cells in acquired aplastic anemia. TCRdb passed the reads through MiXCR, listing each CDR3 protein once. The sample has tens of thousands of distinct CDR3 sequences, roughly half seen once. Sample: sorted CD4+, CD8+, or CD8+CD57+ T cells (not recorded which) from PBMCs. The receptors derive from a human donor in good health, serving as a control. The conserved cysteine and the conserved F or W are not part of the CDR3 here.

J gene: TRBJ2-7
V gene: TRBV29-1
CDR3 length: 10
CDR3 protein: SVGTGGYEQY

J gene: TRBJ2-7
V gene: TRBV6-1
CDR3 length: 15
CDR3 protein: ASTGTPPTYPTYEQY

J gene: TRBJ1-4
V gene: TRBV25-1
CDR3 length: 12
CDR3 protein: ASSEGGGGEKLF

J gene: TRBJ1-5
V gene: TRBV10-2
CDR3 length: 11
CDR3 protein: ASSDGLGQPQH

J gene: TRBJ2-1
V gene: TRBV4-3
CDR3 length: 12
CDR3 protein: ASSQDPDSGEQF

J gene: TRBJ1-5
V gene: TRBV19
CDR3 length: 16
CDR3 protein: ASSISGQDRISNQPQH

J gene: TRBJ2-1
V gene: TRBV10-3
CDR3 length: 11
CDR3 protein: AIKSGEDNEQF

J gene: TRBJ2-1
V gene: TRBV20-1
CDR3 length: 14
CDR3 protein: SARSSLRGHHNEQF

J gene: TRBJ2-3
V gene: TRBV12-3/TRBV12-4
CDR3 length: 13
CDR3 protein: ASSFGGGHTDTQY

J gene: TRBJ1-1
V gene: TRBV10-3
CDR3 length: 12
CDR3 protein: AISEDGLNTEAF

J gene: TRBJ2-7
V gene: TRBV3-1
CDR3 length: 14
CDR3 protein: ASSQDRSPGIYEQY

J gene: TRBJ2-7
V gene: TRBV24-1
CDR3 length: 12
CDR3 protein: ATSETGTAYEQY

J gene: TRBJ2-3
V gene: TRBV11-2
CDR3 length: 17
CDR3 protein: ASSSARGGAGVSTDTQY

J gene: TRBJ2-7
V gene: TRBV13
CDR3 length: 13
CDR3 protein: ASSLRQGAAYEQY

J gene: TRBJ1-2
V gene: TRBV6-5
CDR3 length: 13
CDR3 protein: ASSYGTRDNYGYT

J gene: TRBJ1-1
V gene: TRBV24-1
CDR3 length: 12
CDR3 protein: ATSDPRYNTEAF

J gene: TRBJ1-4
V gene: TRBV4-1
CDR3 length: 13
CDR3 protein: ASSQVSATGEKLF

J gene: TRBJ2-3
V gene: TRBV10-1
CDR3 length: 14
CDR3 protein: ASSEDFSLGADTQY

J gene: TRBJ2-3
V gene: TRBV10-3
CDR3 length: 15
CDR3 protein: AISESFSSGAPDTQY

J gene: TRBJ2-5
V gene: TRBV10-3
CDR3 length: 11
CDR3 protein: AIRSGLQETQY

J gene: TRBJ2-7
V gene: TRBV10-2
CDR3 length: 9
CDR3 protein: ASSVAGEQY

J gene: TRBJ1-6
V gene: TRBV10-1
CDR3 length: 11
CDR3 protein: ASSRQIDSPLH

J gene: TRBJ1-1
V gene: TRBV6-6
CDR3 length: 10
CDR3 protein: ASGTPDTEAF

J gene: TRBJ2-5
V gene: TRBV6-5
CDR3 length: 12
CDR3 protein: ASSYGELRETQY

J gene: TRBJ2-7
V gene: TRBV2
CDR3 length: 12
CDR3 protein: ASTQATWGYEQY

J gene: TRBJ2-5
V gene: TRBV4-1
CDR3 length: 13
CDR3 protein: AGSQDRRPQETQY

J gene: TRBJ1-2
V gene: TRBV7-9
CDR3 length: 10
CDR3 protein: ASSLTERGYT

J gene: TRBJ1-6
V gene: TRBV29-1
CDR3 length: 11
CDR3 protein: SVGGDSESPLH

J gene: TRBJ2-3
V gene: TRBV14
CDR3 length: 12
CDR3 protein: ASSVGLSTDTQY

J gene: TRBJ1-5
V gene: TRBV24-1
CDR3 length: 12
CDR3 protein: ATSLRNSNQPQH

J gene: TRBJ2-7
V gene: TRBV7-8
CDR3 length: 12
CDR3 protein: ASSQLAGIDEQY

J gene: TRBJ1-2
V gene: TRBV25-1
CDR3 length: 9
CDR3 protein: ASSRGYGYT

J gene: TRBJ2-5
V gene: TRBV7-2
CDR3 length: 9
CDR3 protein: AGGVQETQY

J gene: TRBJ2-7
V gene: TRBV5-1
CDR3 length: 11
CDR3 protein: ASSLEVGSEQY

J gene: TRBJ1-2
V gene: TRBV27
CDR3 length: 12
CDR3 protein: ASSPDPRRYGYT

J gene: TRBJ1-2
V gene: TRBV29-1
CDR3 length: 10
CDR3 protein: SVVHLLYGYT

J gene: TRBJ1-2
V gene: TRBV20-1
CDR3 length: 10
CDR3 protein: SAGQETGGYT

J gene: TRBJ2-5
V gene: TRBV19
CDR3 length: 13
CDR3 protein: ASSVGLAAQETQY

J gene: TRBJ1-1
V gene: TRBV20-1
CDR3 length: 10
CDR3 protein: SARTGNTEAF

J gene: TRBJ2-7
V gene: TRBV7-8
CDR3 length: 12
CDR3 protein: ASSASGTTYEQY

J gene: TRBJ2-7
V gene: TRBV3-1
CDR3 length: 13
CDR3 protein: ASSLYVSGSYEQY

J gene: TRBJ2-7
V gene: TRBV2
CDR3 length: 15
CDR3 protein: ASSDWGGGGASPEQY

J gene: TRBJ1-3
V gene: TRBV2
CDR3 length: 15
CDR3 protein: ASSESTWGREGNTIY

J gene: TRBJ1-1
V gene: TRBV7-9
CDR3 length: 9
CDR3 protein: ASSFGGKAF

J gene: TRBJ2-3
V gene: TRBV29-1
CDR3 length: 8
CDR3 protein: SVLADTQY

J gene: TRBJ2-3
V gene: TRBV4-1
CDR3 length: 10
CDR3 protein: ASGQAVDTQY

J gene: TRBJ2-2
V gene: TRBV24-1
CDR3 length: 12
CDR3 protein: ATSFGANTGELF

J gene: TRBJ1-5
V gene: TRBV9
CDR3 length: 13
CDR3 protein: ASSAFGQDNQPQH

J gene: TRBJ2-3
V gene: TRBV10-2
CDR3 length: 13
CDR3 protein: ASSVSGALRDTQY

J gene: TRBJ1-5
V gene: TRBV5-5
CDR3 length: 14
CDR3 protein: ASSSMPGNSNQPQH

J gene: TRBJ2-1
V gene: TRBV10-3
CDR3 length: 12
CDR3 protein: AISQGPRNNEQF

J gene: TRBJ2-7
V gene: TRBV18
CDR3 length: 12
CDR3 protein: ASSPLDTSYEQY